Below, 20 T cell receptor beta chains from the same sample are listed, as sequenced in a study of blood T cell repertoires in COVID-19. This table comes from immunoSEQ multiplex PCR, and its TCRdb copy is limited to in-frame clones, with some not included. This table has about 88,000 clones, 80% to 90% appearing once. The sample comprised peripheral blood. Receptor source: an elderly man with acute or convalescent COVID-19.

This clone was seen a single time. This chain uses TRBV5-6 with TRBJ1-2, with 7 bases fitting TRBD1. The ends lost 4 bases at V and 0 bases at J; junction bases unmatched: 6. This CDR3 is 15 amino acids long. Germline V gene data show CDR1 as SGHDT and CDR2 as YYEEEE. The CDR3 loop is CASSATGVANYGYTF. As DNA, the CDR3 is TGTGCCAGCAGCGCAACAGGGGTAGCTAACTATGGCTACACCTTC.

V is TRBV18 and J is TRBJ1-5, with D possibly being TRBD1 (5 bases). The germline gives CDR1 KGHSH, CDR2 LQKENI. The CDR3 extends over 13 amino acids. With 11 bases removed from V and 0 bases from J, the gap between germline ends came to 11 bases. The CDR3 DNA sequence: TGTGCCGGCGGGACTCATAGCAATCAGCCCCAGCATTTT. Protein: CAGGTHSNQPQHF.

CDR3 protein: CASSLNSYGYTF. Written as DNA, the CDR3 is TGTGCCAGCAGTTTAAACTCCTATGGCTACACCTTC. The chain recombines TRBV12-3 or TRBV12-4 with TRBJ1-2, with D unclear. V lost 2 bases to trimming and J lost 4 bases, with 5 bases between them. CDR3 length: 12 residues.

The chain couples TRBV5-1 to TRBJ2-3, with 11 bases identical to TRBD1. CDR1 and CDR2 from the germline V gene are SGHRS and YFSETQ. The trim removed 2 bases at V and 4 bases at J, leaving 6 bases unmatched. This CDR3 has 16 amino acids. CDR3 amino acids: CASSFIGDRGSDTQYF. In nucleotides, the CDR3 is TGCGCCAGCAGCTTCATCGGGGACAGGGGGTCAGATACGCAGTATTTT.

This chain joins TRBV10-3 and TRBJ1-2; the match to TRBD1 covers 7 bases. V lost 8 bases, J lost 4 bases, and 7 bases stayed unmatched. Germline V CDR1 and CDR2: ENHRY, SYGVKD. There are 13 residues in the CDR3. The CDR3, as DNA: TGTGCCATCGCCAGACAGGGCAGCTATGGCTACACCTTC. This gives the protein CAIARQGSYGYTF.

On this clone: Other DNA sequences in this sample translate to the same CDR3. This chain joins TRBV15 and TRBJ2-7; D may be TRBD2 (5 bases). V was clipped by 0 bases and J by 4 bases, with 7 bases between them. This CDR3 is 13 amino acids long. Germline loops: CDR1 LNHNV, CDR2 YYDKDF (reference sequence). The CDR3 DNA is TGTGCCACCAGCAGAGATCGGGGATACGAGCAGTACTTC. Translating it yields CATSRDRGYEQYF.

The chain has TRBV30 and TRBJ1-1; D is possibly TRBD1 (6 bases). CDR3 length equals 16 residues. Germline V gene sequence: CDR1 GTSNPN, CDR2 SVGIG (reference sequence). Trimming took off 4 bases at V and 1 base at J, with 19 bases between the two ends. The CDR3 reads CAWNKGGGTGNTEAFF. In nucleotides, the CDR3 is TGTGCCTGGAACAAGGGGGGGGGCACCGGGAACACTGAAGCTTTCTTT.

J is TRBJ2-1 and V is TRBV7-8; maybe TRBD1 (6 bases). The ends were cut back, 1 base at V and 8 bases at J, with 18 bases in the middle. Germline CDR1 and CDR2: SGHVS and FQNEAQ. This CDR3 region has 16 residues. The CDR3 nucleotides are TGTGCCAGCAGCTTAGTTGTAGTAGGACAGTACGATGAGCAGTTCTTC. It is translated as CASSLVVVGQYDEQFF.

The rearrangement links TRBV6-5 to TRBJ1-1; no firm D call. Trimming removed 0 bases from V and 4 bases from J, with 9 bases in between. The CDR3 runs 14 residues. CDR1 and CDR2 (germline): MNHEY, SVGAGI. In DNA, the CDR3 is TGTGCCAGCAGTTACTCAGGAGGGTCCACTGAAGCTTTCTTT. The encoded protein is CASSYSGGSTEAFF.

This rearrangement joins TRBV16 to TRBJ1-1, with D perhaps TRBD1 (6 bases). The V gene's germline CDR1 is KGHSY and CDR2 FQNENV. This CDR3 comprises 12 residues. Deletions cut 2 bases from V and 10 bases from J, with 11 bases between. CDR3 region: CASSQTGFGAFF. The CDR3 DNA is TGTGCCAGCAGCCAAACAGGGTTTGGAGCTTTCTTT.

The chain combines TRBV11-2 with TRBJ1-2, with TRBD1 matching 9 bases. CDR3 size: 14 residues. Germline V gene lookup returns CDR1 SGHAT and CDR2 FQNNGV. V shed 5 bases and J 7 bases; nucleotides not matched to a gene: 8. The CDR3 reads CASSPSQGAGGYTF. DNA of the CDR3: TGTGCCAGCAGCCCGTCACAGGGGGCGGGTGGCTACACCTTC.

V usage is TRBV7-2 and J usage is TRBJ2-3, with 7 bases fitting TRBD2. CDR3 size: 18 residues. The V gene's germline CDR1 is SGHTA and CDR2 FQGNSA. V gave up 2 bases and J gave up 0 bases; unmatched junction bases: 11. CDR3 protein: CASSLNWLAETSTDTQYF. The CDR3 DNA reads TGTGCCAGCAGCTTAAATTGGCTAGCGGAGACTAGCACAGATACGCAGTATTTT. The whole variable domain, filled in from reference TRBV7-2 and TRBJ2-3, reads GAGVSQSPSNKVTEKGKDVELRCDPISGHTALYWYRQSLGQGLEFLIYFQGNSAPDKSGLPSDRFSAERTGGSVSTLTIQRTQQEDSAVYLCASSLNWLAETSTDTQYFGPGTRLTVL.

The J gene is TRBJ2-2, the V gene TRBV5-1; D may be TRBD1 (5 bases). V was pared by 4 bases and J by 2 bases, with 15 bases between. This CDR3 contains 16 residues. Germline CDR1 reads SGHRS; CDR2 reads YFSETQ. The CDR3 sequence is CASSPDIRPNTGELFF. Written as DNA, the CDR3 is TGCGCCAGCAGCCCGGACATCCGCCCCAACACCGGGGAGCTGTTTTTT.

This rearrangement joins TRBV28 to TRBJ1-6; D gene uncertain. This CDR3 has 12 residues. CDR1 is MDHEN, CDR2 SYDVKM, per germline. V lost 11 bases and J 10 bases, leaving 15 bases between the germline ends. The CDR3 loop is CAGGQIRSPLHF. As DNA, the CDR3 is TGTGCCGGCGGCCAGATAAGGTCACCCCTCCACTTT.

The genes are TRBV18 and TRBJ1-1; the D is unclear. The germline V gene encodes CDR1 KGHSH and CDR2 LQKENI. The germline V and J ends were trimmed by 4 bases and 3 bases, with 12 bases remaining between them. This CDR3 is 14 amino acids long. The CDR3 spells CASSRSVGDTEAFF. CDR3 in DNA: TGTGCCAGCTCACGATCTGTCGGGGACACTGAAGCTTTCTTT. The variable domain in full, completed from reference TRBV18 and TRBJ1-1, reads NAGVMQNPRHLVRRRGQEARLRCSPMKGHSHVYWYRQLPEEGLKFMVYLQKENIIDESGMPKERFSAEFPKEGPSILRIQQVVRGDSAAYFCASSRSVGDTEAFFGQGTRLTVV.

V gene TRBV3-1 (or the pseudogene TRBV3-2) combines with J gene TRBJ1-1; perhaps TRBD1 as D (6 bases). Trimming removed 0 bases from V and 8 bases from J, with 22 bases in between. The CDR3 consists of 17 residues. Germline V CDR1 and CDR2: LGHDT, YNNKEL (reference sequence). This chain's CDR3 is CASSQDIRSGVKGEAFF. As DNA, the CDR3 is TGTGCCAGCAGCCAAGATATTCGCTCAGGGGTAAAAGGCGAAGCTTTCTTT.

The chain is built from TRBV6-5 and TRBJ1-3, with TRBD1 identical over 9 bases. CDR1 and CDR2 (germline): MNHEY, SVGAGI. After removal of 2 bases from V and 4 bases from J, the junction contained 3 bases not matched to a gene. The CDR3 has 15 residues. CDR3 sequence reads: CASSYDRGTGNTIYF. CDR3 DNA: TGTGCCAGCAGTTACGACAGGGGGACGGGAAACACCATATATTTT.

The rearrangement uses TRBV19 and TRBJ2-7; 8 bases are a match to TRBD1. V lost 5 bases and J lost 6; bases outside the gene matches: 9. CDR3 length: 14 amino acids. The germline V gene encodes CDR1 LNHDA and CDR2 SQIVND (reference sequence). This chain's CDR3 is CASSLGQGLREQYF. CDR3 nucleotide sequence: TGTGCCAGTAGTCTCGGACAGGGATTGCGCGAGCAGTACTTC.

V and J are TRBV19 and TRBJ2-1; 11 bases match TRBD2. Losses at the gene ends were 0 bases for V and 10 bases for J; bases not matched to a gene: 8. CDR1 LNHDA and CDR2 SQIVND come from the germline V gene (reference sequence). CDR3 size: 16 residues. CDR3 in amino acids: CASSIEASGRIWEQFF. The CDR3 DNA is TGTGCCAGTAGTATAGAGGCTAGCGGGAGGATATGGGAGCAGTTCTTC.

J is TRBJ2-3 and V is TRBV9; D call uncertain. Germline lookup yields CDR1 SGDLS and CDR2 YYNGEE. The V end lost 3 bases, the J end lost 2 bases, and 19 bases lay between the germline ends. The CDR3 is made up of 17 amino acids. The CDR3 spells CASSAGRLSVFTDTQYF. Here the CDR3 DNA reads TGTGCCAGCAGCGCGGGTCGACTGAGCGTCTTCACAGATACGCAGTATTTT.